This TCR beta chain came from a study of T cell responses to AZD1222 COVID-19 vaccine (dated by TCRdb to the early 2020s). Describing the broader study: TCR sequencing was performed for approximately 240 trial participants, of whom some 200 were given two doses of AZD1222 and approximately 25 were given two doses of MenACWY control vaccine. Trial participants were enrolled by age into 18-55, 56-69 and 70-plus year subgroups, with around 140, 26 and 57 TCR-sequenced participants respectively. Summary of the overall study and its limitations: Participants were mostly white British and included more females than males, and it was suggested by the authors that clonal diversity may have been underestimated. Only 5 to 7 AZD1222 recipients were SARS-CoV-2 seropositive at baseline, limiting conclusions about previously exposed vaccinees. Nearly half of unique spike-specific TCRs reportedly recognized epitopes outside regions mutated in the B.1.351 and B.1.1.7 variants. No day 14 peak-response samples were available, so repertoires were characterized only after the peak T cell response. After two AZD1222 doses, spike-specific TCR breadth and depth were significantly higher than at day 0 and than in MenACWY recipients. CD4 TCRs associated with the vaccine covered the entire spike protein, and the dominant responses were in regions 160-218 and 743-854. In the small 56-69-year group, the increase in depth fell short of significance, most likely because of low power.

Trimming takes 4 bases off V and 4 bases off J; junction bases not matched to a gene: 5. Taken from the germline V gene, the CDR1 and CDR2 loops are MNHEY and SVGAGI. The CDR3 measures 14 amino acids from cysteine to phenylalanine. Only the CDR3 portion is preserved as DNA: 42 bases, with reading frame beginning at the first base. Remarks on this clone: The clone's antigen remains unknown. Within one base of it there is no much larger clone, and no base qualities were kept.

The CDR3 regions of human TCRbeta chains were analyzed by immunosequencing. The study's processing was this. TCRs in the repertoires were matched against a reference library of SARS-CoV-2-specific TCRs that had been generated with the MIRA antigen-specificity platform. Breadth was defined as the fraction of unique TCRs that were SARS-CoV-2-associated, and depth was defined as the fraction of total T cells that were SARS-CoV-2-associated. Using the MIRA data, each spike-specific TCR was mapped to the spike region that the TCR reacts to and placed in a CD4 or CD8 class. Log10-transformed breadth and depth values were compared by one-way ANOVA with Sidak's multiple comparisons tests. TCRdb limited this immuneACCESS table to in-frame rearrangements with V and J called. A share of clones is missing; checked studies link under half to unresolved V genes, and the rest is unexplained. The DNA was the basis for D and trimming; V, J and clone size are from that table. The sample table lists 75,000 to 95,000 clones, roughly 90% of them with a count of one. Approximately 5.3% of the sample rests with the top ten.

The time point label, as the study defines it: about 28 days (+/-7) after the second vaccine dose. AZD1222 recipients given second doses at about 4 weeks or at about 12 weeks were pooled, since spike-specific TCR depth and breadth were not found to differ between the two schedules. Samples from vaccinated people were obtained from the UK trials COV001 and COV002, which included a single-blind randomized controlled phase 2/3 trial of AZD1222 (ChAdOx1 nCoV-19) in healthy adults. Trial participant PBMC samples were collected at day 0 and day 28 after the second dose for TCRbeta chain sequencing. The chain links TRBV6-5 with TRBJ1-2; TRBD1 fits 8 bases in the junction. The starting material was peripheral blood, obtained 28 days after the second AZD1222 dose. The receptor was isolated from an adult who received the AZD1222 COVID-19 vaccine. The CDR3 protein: CASSLDRATYGYTF. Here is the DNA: TGTGCCAGCAGTTTGGACAGGGCTACCTATGGCTACACCTTC.